The clone carrying this TCR beta chain was counted between two and nine times. Its matching antigen is unknown. This record belongs to a study of beta chain features in type 1 diabetes. Study-wide results and caveats: High TCR expression in some cells could lead to their over-representation in cDNA sequencing.

Expressed TCRB transcripts were sequenced because the entire RNA isolate underwent reverse transcription. An average roughly 3.6 million reads came from naive, central memory and regulatory T cell samples. Produced via immunoSEQ multiplex PCR; TCRdb's table is partial and in-frame only. This table holds approximately 250,000 clones, less than 15% found once. This CDR3 spans 17 amino acids. With 0 bases clipped from V and 4 bases from J, the junction kept 10 bases outside the gene matches. Per germline, CDR1 SGHNT and CDR2 YYREEE (reference sequence). The V and J genes are TRBV5-4 and TRBJ2-1, with 7 bases that match TRBD1. The source of this sequence is a woman aged 40 to 50 in good health. The specimen sequenced was naive CD4+ T cells from blood. The CDR3 loop is CASSLGTGTAVYNEQFF. Written as DNA, the CDR3 is TGTGCCAGCAGCTTGGGGACCGGGACAGCCGTTTACAATGAGCAGTTCTTC.